The entry that follows covers one TCR beta chain sequence. Its binding antigen is unknown. Qualities for individual bases were not recorded, and no much larger clone is one base off. To identify antigen-specific CD4+ T cell clonotypes by their expansion, the ViraFEST assay first stimulated PBMC with viral peptide pools and then applied TCR sequencing. After more than 9 days of culture, CD4+ T cells were isolated with the EasySep CD4+ T cell isolation kit. Each participant received two doses of an mRNA SARS-CoV-2 vaccine, either BNT162b2 or mRNA-1273. None of the healthy vaccine recipients had a prior SARS-CoV-2 infection, which was confirmed by nucleocapsid antibody tests that came back negative both before and after vaccination. Two million PBMC per well were cultured in IMDM with 5% human AB serum, roughly 10 IU/ml IL-2 and gentamicin, plus 10 ug/ml peptides. On days 3 and 7, half of the culture medium was replaced with fresh IL-2-containing medium. Unless noted otherwise, every peptide stimulation condition was cultured in triplicate wells. PBMC were separated from whole blood using Ficoll-Paque Plus gradient centrifugation and were then either cryopreserved at -140C or used fresh. The overlapping peptide pools covered the spike proteins of SARS-CoV-2 and of the common cold coronaviruses HCoV-NL63, HCoV-OC43 and HCoV-229E. The QIAamp micro DNA kit was used to extract genomic DNA from the cultured CD4+ T cells.

From the cysteine up to the phenylalanine, the CDR3 has a length of 15 residues. Only the CDR3 portion is preserved as DNA: 45 bases, with reading frame beginning at the first base. After removal of 5 bases from V and 9 bases from J, the junction retains 15 bases not matched to a gene. The germline V gene specifies SQVTM as CDR1 and ANQGSEA as CDR2. The library relied on the immunoSEQ multiplex PCR assay. DNA from the cultured and isolated CD4+ T cells underwent TCR beta CDR3 sequencing. Turning to the authors' computational methods: Non-productive TCR sequences were removed, reads were trimmed to the CDR3 region, and CDR3s of at least 7 amino acids were retained. The MANAFEST web app was used to identify antigen-specific clonotypes by comparing expansion in peptide wells with expansion in reference cultures. To be called positive, a clone needed expansion at FDR<0.05 compared with the reference and with all other wells, an odds ratio greater than 5, and a frequency greater than 0.1% in two replicate wells. A clonotype was defined as cross-reactive if the clonotype was significantly expanded both in SARS-CoV-2 spike wells and in at least one common cold coronavirus spike condition. CDR3 similarity was assessed by Levenshtein distance using the stringdist R package, and unrooted trees were constructed with ape in R 3.6.1. The clones in this table, taken by TCRdb from immuneACCESS, are in-frame only. Not every clone is retained; where verified, under half of the shortfall comes from an unresolved V gene, and the cause of the rest is unknown. Clone size and V and J calls were adopted from that table, with D and trimming inferred from the DNA. The sample contains fewer than 40,000 clones, roughly four fifths of them found a single time. The top ten constitute roughly 2% of the sample.

The record originates from a study of vaccination effects on CD4 cells after COVID-19 (dated 2022 in TCRdb). For context, the study as a whole: Post-vaccine samples across the study were collected a median of 72 days after the second dose, with a range of 14 to 241. The study compared SARS-CoV-2 spike-specific CD4+ TCR repertoires before and after mRNA vaccination in COVID-19 convalescent patients and infection-naive vaccine recipients. The full study included fewer than eleven COVID-19 convalescent patients and several SARS-CoV-2-naive healthy vaccine recipients. In the study, cultures from other donors were sequenced using the Oncomine TCR Beta short-read assay on an Illumina iSeq 100. Results the study describes overall, beyond this receptor: Clones induced by infection and clones induced by vaccination both contracted markedly at late timepoints after vaccination, which fits with T cell responses waning over time. The study was limited by a small number of convalescent patients and lacked early post-infection timepoints. In healthy vaccine recipients, vaccine-induced clones were almost all SARS-CoV-2 mono-reactive, with only 1 of 255 cross-reactive with common cold coronaviruses.

The sample consisted of CD4+ T cells from PBMCs cultured with HCoV-NL63 spike peptides, taken after COVID-19 vaccination. The cell subset or site label here, explained by the study, means: HCoV-NL63 spike overlapping peptide pool stimulation. The rearrangement combines TRBV29-1 with TRBJ2-1; 8 bases in the junction line up with TRBD1. The receptor was isolated from a human donor who received a COVID-19 vaccine. Some clones in this sample may be carry-over from other donors' samples. The DNA sequence is as follows: TGCAGCGTTCTCAACCAGGGGGCGCTACTAAGTGAGCAGTTCTTC. The translation is CSVLNQGALLSEQFF.